The 6 T cell receptor beta chains in this list originate from one sample, sequenced in a study of shared clonotypes between healthy human individuals. Assay used: immunoSEQ multiplex PCR; TCRdb lists only in-frame clones, some missing. The table lists millions of clones, around 94% of them singletons, with 0.14% in the top ten. Sequenced sample: naive CD4+ T cells sorted from blood. The subset is: CD45RA+ positively selected. Receptor source: a man aged 18 to 29 in good health.

On this clone: Other nucleotide sequences from this sample produce the same CDR3. This CDR3 is CASSLGSSSTDTQYF. The DNA of the CDR3 is TGTGCCAGCAGCTTAGGGTCGAGTAGCACAGATACGCAGTATTTT. The chain carries TRBV7-9 and TRBJ2-3; D unclear. CDR1 and CDR2 (germline): SEHNR, FQNEAQ (reference sequence). The CDR3 length is 15 residues. Between the trimmed V and J ends, which lost 1 base and 0 bases, there was a span of 8 bases.

V is TRBV30 and J is TRBJ2-5; D not resolved. The length of the CDR3 is 12 residues. Trimming pared 4 bases from V and 4 bases from J, leaving 10 bases between. Germline assignment: CDR1 GTSNPN and CDR2 SVGIG (reference sequence). CDR3 bases: TGTGCCTGGAAACTCTCGGGAGAGACCCAGTACTTC. This encodes CAWKLSGETQYF.

The chain joins TRBV6-1 to TRBJ1-1; TRBD1 matches at 8 bases. The CDR3 has 13 amino acids. Germline V gene data show CDR1 as MNHNS and CDR2 as SASEGT. V was clipped by 7 bases and J by 4 bases; unmatched bases: 5. The CDR3 spells CASTQGAGTEAFF. CDR3 nucleotides: TGTGCCAGCACCCAGGGGGCCGGCACTGAAGCTTTCTTT.

V usage is TRBV10-3 and J usage is TRBJ2-7, with 13 bases that match TRBD2. V dropped 7 bases and J dropped 12; count of bases not matched to a gene: 12. CDR1 is ENHRY, CDR2 SYGVKD, per germline. The CDR3 loop spans 14 amino acids. The CDR3 region has the DNA TGTGCCATCAACCAAGGGACTAGCGGGGCGGGTAGGTACTTC. This gives the protein CAINQGTSGAGRYF.

The chain employs TRBV7-9 and TRBJ1-1; D gene unclear. With 2 bases removed from V and 2 bases from J, the gap between germline ends came to 9 bases. This CDR3 has 14 amino acids. CDR1 and CDR2 from the germline V gene are SEHNR and FQNEAQ (reference sequence). CDR3 DNA sequence: TGTGCCAGCAGCTTATTGGTCGGAAACACTGAAGCTTTCTTT. Translation gives CASSLLVGNTEAFF.

This clone is a singleton in its sample. The chain joins TRBV5-6 to TRBJ2-1; D could derive from TRBD1 or TRBD2 (6 bases each). The V gene's germline CDR1 is SGHDT and CDR2 YYEEEE. The CDR3 runs 15 residues. V was shortened by 0 bases and J by 8 bases, with 15 bases between the two germline ends. CDR3 DNA sequence: TGTGCCAGCAGCTTGGGAGGGGGGCTAAGGTATGAGCAGTTCTTC. It encodes CASSLGGGLRYEQFF.